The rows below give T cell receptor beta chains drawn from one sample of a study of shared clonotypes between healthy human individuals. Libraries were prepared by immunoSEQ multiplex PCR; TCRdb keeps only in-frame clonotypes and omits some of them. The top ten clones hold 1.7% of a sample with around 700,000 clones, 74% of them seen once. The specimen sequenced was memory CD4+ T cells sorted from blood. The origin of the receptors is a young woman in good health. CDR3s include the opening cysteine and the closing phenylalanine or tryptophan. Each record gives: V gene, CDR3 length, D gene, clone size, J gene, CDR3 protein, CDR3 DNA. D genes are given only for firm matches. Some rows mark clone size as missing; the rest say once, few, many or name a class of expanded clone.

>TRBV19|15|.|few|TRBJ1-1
CASNNPPGPNTEAFF
TGTGCCAGTAATAACCCCCCAGGGCCGAACACTGAAGCTTTCTTT
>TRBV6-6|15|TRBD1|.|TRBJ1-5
CASSYSRQGDQPQHF
TGTGCCAGCAGTTACTCGAGGCAGGGGGATCAGCCCCAGCATTTT
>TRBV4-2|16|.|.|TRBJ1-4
CASSQSQTATNEKLFF
TGTGCCAGCAGCCAATCCCAGACTGCAACTAATGAAAAACTGTTTTTT
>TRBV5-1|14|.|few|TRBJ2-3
CASSISRPLETQYF
TGCGCCAGCAGCATCTCTAGGCCCCTAGAGACGCAGTATTTT
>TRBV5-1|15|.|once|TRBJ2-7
CASSFRGTDFYEQYF
TGCGCCAGCAGCTTTCGCGGGACAGACTTCTACGAGCAGTACTTC
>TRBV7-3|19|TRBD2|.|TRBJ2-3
CASSSPGLAGESKTDTQYF
TGTGCCAGCAGCTCCCCGGGACTAGCGGGAGAGTCGAAAACAGATACGCAGTATTTT
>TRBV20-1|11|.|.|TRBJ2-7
CSATETYEQYF
TGCAGTGCGACAGAAACCTACGAGCAGTACTTC
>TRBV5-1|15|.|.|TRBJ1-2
CASSLFPGERRGYTF
TGCGCCAGCAGCTTGTTCCCGGGAGAGAGGAGGGGCTACACCTTC
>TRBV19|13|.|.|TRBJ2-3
CASSIGSTDTQYF
TGTGCCAGTAGTATTGGGAGCACAGATACGCAGTATTTT
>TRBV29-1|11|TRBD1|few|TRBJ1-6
CSARQGGALHF
TGCAGCGCCCGACAGGGAGGGGCCCTCCACTTT
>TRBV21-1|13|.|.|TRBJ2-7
CASSKGNGEEQYF
TGTGCCAGCAGCAAAGGTAATGGGGAAGAGCAGTACTTC
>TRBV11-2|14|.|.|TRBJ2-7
CASSAFTNSYEQYF
TGTGCCAGCAGCGCCTTTACTAATTCCTACGAGCAGTACTTC
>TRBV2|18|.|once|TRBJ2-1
CASTPGHRGRSAYNEQFF
TGTGCCAGCACTCCCGGGCACAGAGGGAGGTCCGCCTACAATGAGCAGTTCTTC
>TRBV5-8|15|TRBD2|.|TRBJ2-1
CASSRGTSEYNEQFF
TGTGCCAGCAGCCGAGGGACTAGCGAGTACAATGAGCAGTTCTTC